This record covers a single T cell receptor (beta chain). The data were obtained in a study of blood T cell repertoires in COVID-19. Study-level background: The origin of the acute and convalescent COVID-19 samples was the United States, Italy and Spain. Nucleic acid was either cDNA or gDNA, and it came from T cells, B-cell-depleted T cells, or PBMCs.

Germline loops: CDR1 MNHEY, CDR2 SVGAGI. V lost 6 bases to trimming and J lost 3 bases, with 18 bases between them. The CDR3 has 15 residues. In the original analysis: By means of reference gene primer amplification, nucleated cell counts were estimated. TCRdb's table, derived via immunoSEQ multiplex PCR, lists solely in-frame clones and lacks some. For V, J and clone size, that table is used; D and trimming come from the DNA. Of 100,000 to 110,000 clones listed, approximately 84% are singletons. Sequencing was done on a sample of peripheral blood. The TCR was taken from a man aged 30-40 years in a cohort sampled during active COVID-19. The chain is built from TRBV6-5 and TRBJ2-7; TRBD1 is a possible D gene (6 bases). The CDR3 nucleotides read TGTGCCAGCAGCTCCCCGGACAACAGGGTCTACGAGCAGTACTTC. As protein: CASSSPDNRVYEQYF.